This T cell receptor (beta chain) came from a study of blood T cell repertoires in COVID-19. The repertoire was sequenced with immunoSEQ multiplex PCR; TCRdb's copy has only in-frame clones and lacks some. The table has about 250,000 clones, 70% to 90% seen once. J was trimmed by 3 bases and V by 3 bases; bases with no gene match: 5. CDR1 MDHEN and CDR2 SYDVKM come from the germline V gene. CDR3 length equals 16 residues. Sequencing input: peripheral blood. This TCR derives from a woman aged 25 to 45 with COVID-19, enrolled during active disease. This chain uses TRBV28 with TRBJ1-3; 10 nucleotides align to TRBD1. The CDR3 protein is CASSLLTGGLGNTIYF. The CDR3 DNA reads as TGTGCCAGCAGTTTGCTGACAGGGGGCCTTGGAAACACCATATATTTT.